Reported below is one TCR beta chain. V was trimmed by 5 bases and J by 4 bases, leaving 18 bases between them. This CDR3 region has 16 residues. Germline V lookup: CDR1 PRHDT, CDR2 FYEKMQ (reference sequence). Some clones are missing from TCRdb's copy, which holds only in-frame ones; the method was immunoSEQ multiplex PCR. Of approximately 280,000 clones in the sample, roughly 85% were seen once. The data derive from a study of blood T cell repertoires in COVID-19. The V gene is TRBV13, the J gene TRBJ2-1; a possible D gene is TRBD2 (6 bases). The sequenced sample consisted of PBMCs or T cells enriched from blood (not recorded which). The source of this sequence is a man between 35 and 55 years old who had been exposed to COVID-19. The CDR3 nucleotides are TGTGCCAGCAGCCCCCCTGAAGGCGGGGCGTACAATGAGCAGTTCTTC. Amino acids: CASSPPEGGAYNEQFF.